The 17 T cell receptor beta chains in this list originate from one sample, sequenced in a study of T cell changes during pregnancy in multiple sclerosis. Profiled with immunoSEQ multiplex PCR; TCRdb holds only in-frame clones, not every one. This table holds fewer than 30,000 clones, roughly nine tenths found once. The source was CD8+ T cells from peripheral blood mononuclear cells, collected in the second trimester of pregnancy. These TCRs come from a female donor with multiple sclerosis, enrolled in a pregnancy study.

The gene calls are TRBV6-5 and TRBJ2-2; D unresolved. Germline V lookup: CDR1 MNHEY, CDR2 SVGAGI. The CDR3 loop spans 14 amino acids. V gave up 2 bases and J gave up 5 bases, with 9 bases separating them. This chain's CDR3 is CASSYDRGTGELFF. The CDR3 nucleotides are TGTGCCAGCAGTTACGATAGAGGAACCGGGGAGCTGTTTTTT.

This clone was observed a single time. The rearrangement joins TRBV6-6 to TRBJ2-5; perhaps TRBD1 as D (5 bases). Deletions cut 4 bases from V and 4 bases from J, with 19 bases between. Germline values: CDR1 MNHNY, CDR2 SVGAGI (reference sequence). The CDR3 is 16 amino acids. The CDR3 here is CASSSSPSGIAETQYF. CDR3 bases: TGTGCCAGCAGTTCTTCTCCATCAGGGATCGCAGAGACCCAGTACTTC.

The chain recombines TRBV5-1 with TRBJ1-3, with 9 positions matching TRBD1. V lost 3 bases, J lost 2 bases, and 6 bases stayed unmatched. The CDR3 extends over 16 amino acids. In germline, CDR1 is SGHRS, CDR2 YFSETQ. Written as DNA, the CDR3 is TGCGCCAGCAGCTCGCGACAGGGGGTAACTGGAAACACCATATATTTT. Protein: CASSSRQGVTGNTIYF.

This chain connects TRBV23-1 to TRBJ2-7, with 7 bases fitting TRBD2. TRBV23-1 is classed as an ORF, of uncertain function. The CDR3 consists of 12 residues. V was clipped by 10 bases and J by 0 bases; unmatched bases: 3. DNA for the CDR3: TGCGCCAAGCGGGACTGCTCCTACGAGCAGTACTTC. Translating gives CAKRDCSYEQYF.

The rearrangement uses TRBV11-2 and TRBJ2-1; no firm D call. V was shortened by 1 base and J by 2 bases, with 3 bases between the two germline ends. Germline CDR1 SGHAT, CDR2 FQNNGV. This CDR3 comprises 13 residues. The CDR3 region has the DNA TGTGCCAGCAGCTTAGCGGCCTACAATGAGCAGTTCTTC. As protein: CASSLAAYNEQFF.

The V and J genes are TRBV10-3 and TRBJ2-3; a weak D match, TRBD1 (6 bases). Germline values: CDR1 ENHRY, CDR2 SYGVKD. V shed 4 bases and J shed 6 bases, with 17 bases lying between them. The CDR3 has 15 amino acids. CDR3 sequence (DNA): TGTGCCATCAGTGGGCAGGGGTTAGGTATGGATACGCAGTATTTT. Translation gives CAISGQGLGMDTQYF.

The gene calls are TRBV13 and TRBJ2-3; TRBD2 agrees at 10 bases. Losses at the gene ends were 1 base for V and 1 base for J; bases not matched to a gene: 2. The germline V gene encodes CDR1 PRHDT and CDR2 FYEKMQ (reference sequence). The CDR3 runs 16 residues. This CDR3 is CASSLVLAGGTDTQYF. The CDR3 DNA sequence: TGTGCCAGCAGCTTAGTTCTAGCGGGAGGCACAGATACGCAGTATTTT.

The chain is built from TRBV10-3 and TRBJ2-2; 7 bases align to TRBD1. The CDR3 length is 14 residues. The junction had 7 bases not matched to a gene; V was cut back by 6 bases and J by 6 bases. Germline loops: CDR1 ENHRY, CDR2 SYGVKD. CDR3 loop: CAISTTGSSGELFF. The CDR3 DNA follows: TGTGCCATCAGCACGACAGGGTCGTCCGGGGAGCTGTTTTTT.

This clone showed up just once. The gene calls are TRBV28 and TRBJ2-7, with a tentative D call TRBD2 (6 bases). Germline values: CDR1 MDHEN, CDR2 SYDVKM. The CDR3 has 13 amino acids. Trimming cost V 4 bases and J 4 bases, with 11 bases left between them. The CDR3 DNA reads TGTGCCAGCAGTTGGGGTGGGGGGTACGAGCAGTACTTC. This codes for CASSWGGGYEQYF.

The genes are TRBV7-9 and TRBJ1-5; the D is unclear. Germline CDR1 SEHNR, CDR2 FQNEAQ (reference sequence). Trimming removed 6 bases at V and 3 bases at J, with 12 bases between. The length of the CDR3 is 14 residues. Here the CDR3 reads CASSKIGYNQPQHF. The CDR3, as DNA: TGTGCCAGCAGTAAGATCGGGTACAATCAGCCCCAGCATTTT.

V and J are TRBV7-9 and TRBJ2-7; D ambiguous. The CDR3 contains 13 residues. The V gene's germline CDR1 is SEHNR and CDR2 FQNEAQ (reference sequence). Between the trimmed V and J ends, which lost 2 bases and 3 bases, there was a span of 8 bases. In DNA form, the CDR3 reads TGTGCCAGCAGCTTAAATGCGATCTACGAGCAGTACTTC. Protein: CASSLNAIYEQYF.

The gene calls are TRBV7-2 and TRBJ2-2, with TRBD2 identical over 8 bases. The length of the CDR3 is 16 residues. From germline, CDR1 is SGHTA and CDR2 FQGNSA. The ends lost 4 bases at V and 5 bases at J; junction bases unmatched: 9. The CDR3 DNA reads as TGTGCCAGCAGCTCACGGCGGGAGGATCGGACCGGGGAGCTGTTTTTT. This codes for CASSSRREDRTGELFF.

The chain combines TRBV5-4 with TRBJ2-1, with unresolved D. CDR1 and CDR2 from the germline V gene are SGHNT and YYREEE (reference sequence). Trimming took off 4 bases at V and 2 bases at J, with 16 bases between the two ends. CDR3 size: 16 residues. The CDR3 nucleotides are TGTGCCAGCAGCCCGTCCCCGGTAGATCCCTACAATGAGCAGTTCTTC. Translating it yields CASSPSPVDPYNEQFF.

On this clone: At one of its ends the junction is not consistent with the germline gene, which may arise from a read error. V is TRBV7-7 and J is TRBJ2-5, with D tentatively TRBD1 (6 bases). The CDR3 is 13 amino acids. The germline CDR1 and CDR2 sequences are SSHAT and FNYEAQ (reference sequence). The DNA for the CDR3 is TGTGCTAGCAGCTCACAGGGTTGGGAGACCCAGTACTTC. Encoded protein: CASSSQGWETQYF.

The chain employs TRBV7-9 and TRBJ2-5; 13 bases line up with TRBD2. CDR1 is SEHNR and CDR2 is FQNEAQ in the germline V gene (reference sequence). J lost 5 bases, V lost 3 bases, and 15 bases had no gene match. This CDR3 region has 19 residues. CDR3 coding DNA: TGTGCCAGCAGCTTCCCCAGGACTAGCGGGAGACCCTCTTTGGAGACCCAGTACTTC. It specifies CASSFPRTSGRPSLETQYF.

This sequence joins TRBV27 and TRBJ2-7; possibly TRBD1 for D (5 bases). Germline V gives CDR1 MNHEY, CDR2 SMNVEV (reference sequence). The V end was cut by 5 bases, the J end by 0 bases, with 11 bases between. CDR3 length equals 14 residues. CDR3 DNA: TGTGCCAGCAGTCACAGACAGTTCTCCTACGAGCAGTACTTC. It encodes CASSHRQFSYEQYF.

This sequence joins TRBV2 and TRBJ1-5; D is possibly TRBD1 (6 bases). Germline V gene data show CDR1 as SNHLY and CDR2 as FYNNEI. CDR3 length: 16 amino acids. V shed 2 bases and J shed 6 bases, with 17 bases lying between them. The CDR3 region is CASSESAGARGQPQHF. The DNA for the CDR3 is TGTGCCAGCAGTGAATCCGCGGGGGCGCGAGGTCAGCCCCAGCATTTT.